The 10 T cell receptor beta chains in this list originate from one sample, sequenced in a study of identical twins. Each CDR3 protein gets one entry after TCRdb re-called the 5' RACE reads with MiXCR. The data show 300,000 to 400,000 distinct CDR3 sequences, with roughly 12% seen just once and around 7.2% held by the top ten. These data were likewise used in another study, on yellow fever vaccine responses in identical twins.

Sequenced material: CD8+ T cells sorted from blood. Every receptor here comes from a woman between 18 and 29 years old in good health.

This clonotype has ten or more counts. The chain is built from TRBV5-1 and TRBJ1-5, with D possibly being TRBD1 (6 bases). Trimming removed 0 bases from V and 2 bases from J, with 6 bases in between. CDR3 length equals 14 residues. Germline values: CDR1 SGHRS, CDR2 YFSETQ. Here the CDR3 DNA reads TGCGCCAGCAGCTTGGACAGGGGCAATCAGCCCCAGCATTTT. This encodes CASSLDRGNQPQHF.

The V and J genes are TRBV28 and TRBJ2-3; 8 nucleotides agree with TRBD2. Germline CDR1 and CDR2: MDHEN and SYDVKM. CDR3 size: 17 residues. V gave up 4 bases and J gave up 0 bases; unmatched junction bases: 9. In DNA form, the CDR3 reads TGTGCCAGCAGTTGGGAACCACTAGCGGTTAGCACAGATACGCAGTATTTT. This gives the protein CASSWEPLAVSTDTQYF.

The sample holds a few counts of this clonotype. The gene calls are TRBV7-9 and TRBJ1-6; D is uncertain. V was pared by 5 bases and J by 8 bases, with 19 bases between. Germline CDR1 is SEHNR and CDR2 is FQNEAQ (reference sequence). There are 16 residues in the CDR3. Here the CDR3 DNA reads TGTGCCAGCAGCCAGGCGGAGGGCAGTTTTTATTCACCCCTCCACTTT. Encoded protein: CASSQAEGSFYSPLHF.

The chain has TRBV12-5 and TRBJ2-7, with D possibly TRBD1 on 5 matching bases. The V end lost 5 bases, the J end lost 2 bases, and 13 bases lay between the germline ends. The CDR3 length is 14 residues. Looked up from germline, CDR1 is LGHNT and CDR2 is FRNRAP. The CDR3 DNA is TGTGCTAGTGGTCCTCAAGGGGATCCCTACGAGCAGTACTTC. Translation gives CASGPQGDPYEQYF.

In its sample, this clonotype was seen many times. The chain links TRBV4-1 to TRBJ2-3; D is ambiguous. CDR1 is MGHRA, CDR2 YSYEKL, per germline. With 0 bases removed from V and 2 bases from J, the gap between germline ends came to 9 bases. The CDR3 length is 15 residues. The CDR3 nucleotides are TGCGCCAGCAGCCAAGATGCGATCAACACAGATACGCAGTATTTT. Its translation is CASSQDAINTDTQYF.

This clonotype has a count of ten or more. The chain is built from TRBV14 and TRBJ2-3, with 10 bases aligning to TRBD2. Germline V CDR1 and CDR2: SGHDN, FVKESK. CDR3 size: 15 residues. The V and J ends lost 4 bases and 4 bases, in that order; junction bases with no gene match: 5. The CDR3 nucleotides are TGTGCCAGCAGCCTACTAGCGGGAACCTCAGATACGCAGTATTTT. This encodes CASSLLAGTSDTQYF.

This clonotype was counted only a few times. The gene calls are TRBV20-1 and TRBJ1-6; D is uncertain. CDR1 and CDR2 (germline): DFQATT, SNEGSKA (reference sequence). Trimming took 2 bases from V and 7 from J, leaving 9 bases between them. The CDR3 is 13 residues long. CDR3 sequence: CSARYEGNSPLHF. The DNA of the CDR3 is TGCAGTGCTAGATATGAGGGAAATTCACCCCTCCACTTT.

This clonotype was detected a few times. The gene calls are TRBV11-1 and TRBJ2-2; tentative D call: TRBD2 (5 bases). V gave up 4 bases and J gave up 2 bases, with 23 bases separating them. The CDR3 totals 19 residues. Germline V gene data show CDR1 as SGHAT and CDR2 as FQDESV (reference sequence). CDR3 nucleotides: TGTGCCAGCAGCTCCCGCGGCGACCGAGGGCTAAATAACACCGGGGAGCTGTTTTTT. It specifies CASSSRGDRGLNNTGELFF.

The chain links TRBV29-1 to TRBJ1-2; D perhaps matches TRBD1 (5 bases). In germline, CDR1 is SQVTM, CDR2 ANQGSEA. Trimming took off 4 bases at V and 4 bases at J, with 10 bases between the two ends. CDR3 length: 12 amino acids. The CDR3 here is CSVAGTAYGYTF. CDR3 nucleotide sequence: TGCAGCGTTGCAGGGACCGCCTATGGCTACACCTTC.

This clonotype was counted only a few times. This sequence joins TRBV2 and TRBJ2-1; D unclear. The V gene lost 8 bases and the J gene lost 3 bases, with 11 bases spanning the gap. The CDR3 is 13 amino acids. Looked up from germline, CDR1 is SNHLY and CDR2 is FYNNEI. DNA for the CDR3: TGTGCCAGCGGTTCGGGCCGCTACAATGAGCAGTTCTTC. Translation gives CASGSGRYNEQFF.